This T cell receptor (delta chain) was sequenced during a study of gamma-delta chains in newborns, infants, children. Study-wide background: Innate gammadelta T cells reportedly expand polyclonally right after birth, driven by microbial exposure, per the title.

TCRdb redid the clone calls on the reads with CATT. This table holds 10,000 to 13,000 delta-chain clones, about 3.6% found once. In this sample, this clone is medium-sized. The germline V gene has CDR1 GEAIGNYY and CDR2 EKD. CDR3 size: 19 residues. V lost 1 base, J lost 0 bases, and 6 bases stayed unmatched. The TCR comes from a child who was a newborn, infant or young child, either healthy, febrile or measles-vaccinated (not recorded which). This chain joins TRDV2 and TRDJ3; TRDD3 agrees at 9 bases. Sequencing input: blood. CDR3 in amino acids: CACDTAVLGDSWDTRQMFF. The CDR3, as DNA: TGTGCCTGTGACACTGCGGTACTGGGGGACTCCTGGGACACCCGACAGATGTTTTTC.